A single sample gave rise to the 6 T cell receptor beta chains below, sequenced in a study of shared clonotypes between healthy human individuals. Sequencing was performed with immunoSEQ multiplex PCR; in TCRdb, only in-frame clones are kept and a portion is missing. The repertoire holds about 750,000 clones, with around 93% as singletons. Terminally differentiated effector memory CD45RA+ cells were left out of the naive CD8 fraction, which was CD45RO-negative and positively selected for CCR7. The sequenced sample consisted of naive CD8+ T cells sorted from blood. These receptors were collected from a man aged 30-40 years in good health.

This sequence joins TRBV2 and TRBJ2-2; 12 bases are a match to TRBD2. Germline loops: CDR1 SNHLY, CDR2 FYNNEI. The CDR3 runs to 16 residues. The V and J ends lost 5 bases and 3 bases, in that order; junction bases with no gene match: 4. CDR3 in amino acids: CASSWTSGTYTGELFF. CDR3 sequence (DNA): TGTGCCAGCAGTTGGACTAGCGGGACGTACACCGGGGAGCTGTTTTTT.

The DNA for the CDR3 is TGTGCCAGCAGCTTAGGGGCCCAGGGAGGCACTGAAGCTTTCTTT. It is translated as CASSLGAQGGTEAFF. The chain carries TRBV7-6 and TRBJ1-1; possibly TRBD1 for D (5 bases). Trimming took off 1 base at V and 4 bases at J, with 13 bases between the two ends. Per germline, CDR1 SGHVS and CDR2 FNYEAQ. This CDR3 is 15 amino acids long.

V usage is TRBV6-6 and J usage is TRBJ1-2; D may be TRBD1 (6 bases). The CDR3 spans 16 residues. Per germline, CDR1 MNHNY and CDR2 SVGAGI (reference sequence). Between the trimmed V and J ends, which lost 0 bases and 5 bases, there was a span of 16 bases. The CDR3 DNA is TGTGCCAGCAGTTACTCGAGTTCGGGGGGCAGTTATGGCTACACCTTC. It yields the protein CASSYSSSGGSYGYTF.

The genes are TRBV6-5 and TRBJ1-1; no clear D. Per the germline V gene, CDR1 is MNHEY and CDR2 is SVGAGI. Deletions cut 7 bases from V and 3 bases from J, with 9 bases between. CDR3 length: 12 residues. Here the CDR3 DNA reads TGTGCCAGCACCAGTGGGGACACTGAAGCTTTCTTT. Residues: CASTSGDTEAFF.

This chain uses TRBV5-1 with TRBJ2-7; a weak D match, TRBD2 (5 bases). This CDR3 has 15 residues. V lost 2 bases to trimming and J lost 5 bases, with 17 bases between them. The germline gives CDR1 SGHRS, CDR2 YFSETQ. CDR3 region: CASSFGVSVSDEQYF. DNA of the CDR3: TGCGCCAGCAGCTTTGGTGTTAGCGTTTCCGACGAGCAGTACTTC.

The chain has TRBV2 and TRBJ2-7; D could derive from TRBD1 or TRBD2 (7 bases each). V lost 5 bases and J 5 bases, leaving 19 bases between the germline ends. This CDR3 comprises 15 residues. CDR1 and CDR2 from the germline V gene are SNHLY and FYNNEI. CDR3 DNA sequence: TGTGCCAGCAGTTTAAGGGGGCGGGAGAGGGACGAGCAGTACTTC. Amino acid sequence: CASSLRGRERDEQYF.